This T cell receptor (beta chain) comes out of a study of somatic mutations in cytotoxic T cells in rheumatoid arthritis. With regard to this clone: Antigen unknown.

Study findings and constraints: In the expanded CD8+ clones, the antigen targets remained unknown.

Only in-frame clones appear in the TCRdb table, and some are missing; sequencing was by immunoSEQ multiplex PCR. The sample yields some 14,000 clones, 72% seen once. This CDR3 contains 17 residues. CDR1 is MNHEY, CDR2 SMNVEV, per germline (reference sequence). V shed 5 bases, J shed 0 bases, and the junction held 6 bases outside the gene matches. The sequence was obtained from an adult with rheumatoid arthritis. Sequenced: CD8+ T cells sorted from blood. V usage is TRBV27 and J usage is TRBJ2-2; 10 nucleotides match TRBD2. The CDR3, as DNA: TGTGCCAGCAGTCTGATTAGCGGGGGGACGAACACCGGGGAGCTGTTTTTT. Translation: CASSLISGGTNTGELFF.